This TCR beta chain was documented in a study of T-cell memory formation after mild COVID-19 (dated by TCRdb to the early 2020s). Describing the broader study: Most TCR sequence clusters were specific to one of the two donors. Two young, previously healthy adult volunteers made up the cohort, one male and one female. T-cell clones expanding and contracting after mild COVID-19 in two donors were tracked by longitudinal TCRalpha and TCRbeta repertoire sequencing. Here is what the overall study found, with its caveats: Whether the second-wave clones peaking on day 37 were SARS-CoV-2 specific was not confirmed. Balanced CD4/CD8 phenotypes were observed for clones contracting from day 15 to 85, whereas a bias towards CD4+ was observed for a second wave of clones expanding from day 15 to 37. Contracting CD4+ clones were found mainly in CM and EM memory subsets, while CD8+ clones were enriched in EMRA. Only a couple of mild cases were covered in the study, and larger cohorts including severe cases with pre-infection samples were considered necessary. The detection of some responding clones in pre-infection memory suggests that pre-existing cross-reactive memory T cells joined the SARS-CoV-2 response.

On this clonotype itself: The antigen this receptor binds is unknown. No clone much larger than this one lies a single base away; base qualities are absent.

Sequencing took place on an Illumina NovaSeq 6000. cDNA libraries for TCRalpha and TCRbeta were prepared by 5'RACE using constant-segment primers, with sample barcodes and unique molecular identifiers added. RNA was extracted from every sample with Trizol reagent. Amplification of the libraries took two PCR steps, and the second step added a second sample barcode plus Illumina TruSeq adapters. Sequencing of the libraries was done on an Illumina NovaSeq, producing 2 x 150 bp paired-end reads. In the paper's pipeline: The reads were demultiplexed and collapsed into UMI-guided consensus sequences using migec v1.2.7. Using mixcr v2.1.11, the UMI consensuses were aligned to TRA and TRB V and J templates and assembled into clonotypes. A clonotype was counted as expanded or contracted only if both edgeR and NoisET called the change significant, with noise models trained on biological replicates. For edgeR calls, a false discovery rate-adjusted p below 0.01 and a log2 fold-change threshold of 1 were applied. PCA with hierarchical clustering of max-normalized trajectories of the 1000 most abundant clonotypes was used as exploratory dynamics analysis. Separately sequenced CD4+ and CD8+ repertoires were used to assign the CD4 or CD8 phenotype of responding clones. TCRdb took the public reads, trimmed them with fastp at Q25, ran MiXCR for clone calling and kept in-frame beta chains. Rows with one shared CDR3 protein collapse into an entry with the most common genes and DNA. The V and J calls were not made by the authors but by TCRdb's processing. In all, the sample holds roughly 130,000 distinct CDR3 sequences, and about a sixth of those were seen once. The ten most abundant clones make up 4% to 6% of the sample.

From the germline V gene, CDR1 is MDHEN and CDR2 is SYDVKM. For this chain, trimming is 7 bases at the V end and 3 bases at the J end, and the number of junction bases without a gene match is 7. The CDR3 sequence holds 14 residues, the cysteine and phenylalanine included. Only the CDR3 part of the read is kept: 42 bases, read in frame from the first base. PBMCs were isolated by Ficoll-Paque density gradient centrifugation. The sequence is built from TRBV28 and TRBJ1-2; the central 8 bases match TRBD1. The clonotype was recovered from a man between 18 and 29 years old who had mild COVID-19 (a few samples of this study predate the infection). The sample titles of this study are shuffled in the database, so cell type and time point are left out; the donor was told from shared clones. Sequences were obtained from PBMCs or a T cell subset sorted from them (not recorded which). The bases are TGTGCCAGCACCCCACCGGACAGGGACTATGGCTACACCTTC. This encodes CASTPPDRDYGYTF.